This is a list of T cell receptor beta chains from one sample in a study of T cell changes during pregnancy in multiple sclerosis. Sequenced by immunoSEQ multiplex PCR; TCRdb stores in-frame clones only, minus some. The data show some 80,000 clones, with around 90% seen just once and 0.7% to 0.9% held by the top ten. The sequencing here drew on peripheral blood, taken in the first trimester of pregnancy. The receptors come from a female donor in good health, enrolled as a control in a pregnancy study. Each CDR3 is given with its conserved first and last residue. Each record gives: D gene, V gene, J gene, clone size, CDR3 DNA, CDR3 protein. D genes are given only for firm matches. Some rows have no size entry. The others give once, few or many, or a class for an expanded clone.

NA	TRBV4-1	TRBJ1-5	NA	TGCGCCAGCAGCCAAGACAGGGTCGGTCAGCCCCAGCATTTT	CASSQDRVGQPQHF
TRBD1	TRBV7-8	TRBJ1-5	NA	TGTGCCAGCGGGGACAGGGAAGGTTTGGGCAATCAGCCCCAGCATTTT	CASGDREGLGNQPQHF
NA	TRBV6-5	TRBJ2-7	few	TGTGCCAGCAGACCGTTTAGAGGCTACGAGCAGTACTTC	CASRPFRGYEQYF
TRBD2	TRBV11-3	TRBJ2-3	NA	TGTGCCAGCAGCTTTGGTAGCGGGGGCACAGATACGCAGTATTTT	CASSFGSGGTDTQYF
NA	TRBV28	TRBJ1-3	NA	TGTGCCAGCAGGGAGACACTCCAGGGCTCTGGAAACACCATATATTTT	CASRETLQGSGNTIYF
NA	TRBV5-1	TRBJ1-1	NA	TGCGCCAGCTACCCCGAGGCGGGTGGGACTGAAGCTTTCTTT	CASYPEAGGTEAFF
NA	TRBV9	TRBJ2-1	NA	TGTGCCAGCAGCGTAGGAGATGAGCAGTTCTTC	CASSVGDEQFF
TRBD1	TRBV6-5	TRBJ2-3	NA	TGTGCCAGCAGTTACCGGACAGGGGACGGACCAGATACGCAGTATTTT	CASSYRTGDGPDTQYF
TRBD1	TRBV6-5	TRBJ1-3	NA	TGTGCCAGCACCAAGGCACAGGGGTTCGGAAACACCATATATTTT	CASTKAQGFGNTIYF
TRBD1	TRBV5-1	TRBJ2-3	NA	TGCGCCAGCAGCTCGGGGTTTTCGACAGGGACGGATACGCAGTATTTT	CASSSGFSTGTDTQYF
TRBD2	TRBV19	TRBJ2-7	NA	TGTGCCACCCAAGCCCTAGCGGGAGACGGGGAGCAGTACTTC	CATQALAGDGEQYF
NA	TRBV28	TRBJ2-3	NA	TGTGCCAGCAGTTTACAGATTCCCCTAGGTACAGATACGCAGTATTTT	CASSLQIPLGTDTQYF
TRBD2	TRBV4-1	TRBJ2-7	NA	TGCGCCAGCAGTCTTCCAGGCGGACTAGTCGACGAGCAGTACTTC	CASSLPGGLVDEQYF
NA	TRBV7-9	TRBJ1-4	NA	TGTGCCAGCAGCTTAGCGTGGGGGGAGTATGAAAAACTGTTTTTT	CASSLAWGEYEKLFF
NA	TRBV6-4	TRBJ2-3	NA	TGTGCCAGCAGTGAAGGGCTAGCAACAGATACGCAGTATTTT	CASSEGLATDTQYF
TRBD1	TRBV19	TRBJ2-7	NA	TGTGCCAGTGCAACAGGGGCGGCCGAGCAGTACTTC	CASATGAAEQYF
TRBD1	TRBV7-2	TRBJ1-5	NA	TGTGCCAGCAGCTCCCTCAATGGACAGGGCGATCAGCCCCAGCATTTT	CASSSLNGQGDQPQHF
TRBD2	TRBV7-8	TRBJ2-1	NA	TGTGCCAGCAGCTTAGGGGCTAGCGGGATTTACAATGAGCAGTTCTTC	CASSLGASGIYNEQFF